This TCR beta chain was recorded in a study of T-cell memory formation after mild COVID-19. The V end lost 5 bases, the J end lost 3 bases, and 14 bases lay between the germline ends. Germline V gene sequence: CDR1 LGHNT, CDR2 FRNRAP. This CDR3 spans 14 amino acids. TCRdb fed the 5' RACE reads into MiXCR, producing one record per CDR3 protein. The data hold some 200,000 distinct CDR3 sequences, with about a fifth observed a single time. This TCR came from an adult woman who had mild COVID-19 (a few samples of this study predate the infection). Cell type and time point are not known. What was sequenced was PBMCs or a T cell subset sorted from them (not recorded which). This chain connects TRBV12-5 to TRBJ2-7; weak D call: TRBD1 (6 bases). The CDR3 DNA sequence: TGTGCTAGTGGTGAGACAGGCCTGTTCTACGAGCAGTACTTC. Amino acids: CASGETGLFYEQYF.